These 9 T cell receptor beta chains originate from one sample sequenced in a study of molecular identifiers for immune sequencing clone quantification. TCRdb reanalysed the PCR reads using MiXCR and keeps one entry per CDR3 protein. The sample has around 300,000 distinct CDR3 sequences; roughly 24% are singletons. Sequencing input: naive CD8+ T cells from blood, with Jurkat cell RNA spiked in. Regarding subset: FACS-sorted CD8+CD4-CCR7+CD45RA+ naive T cells. The receptors derive from a human donor in good health. Some libraries in this study had Jurkat cell RNA spiked in.

This clonotype has ten or more counts. V gene TRBV28 combines with J gene TRBJ1-5, with TRBD1 as a possible D gene (5 bases). The CDR3 contains 12 residues. The V end was cut by 9 bases, the J end by 11 bases, with 17 bases between. Germline CDR1 and CDR2: MDHEN and SYDVKM. CDR3 sequence reads: CASKGTPPAQHF. CDR3 nucleotide sequence: TGTGCCAGTAAAGGGACCCCCCCGGCCCAGCATTTT.

Notes on this clonotype: Relative to the germline gene, one junction end is altered; a read error may explain this. The V and J genes are TRBV4-3 and TRBJ2-7, with a tentative D call TRBD2 (5 bases). CDR1 and CDR2 (germline): LGHNA, YSLEER. The CDR3 contains 14 residues. CDR3 sequence reads: CAGSQDLGAYEQYF. The CDR3 bases are TGCGCCGGCAGCCAAGATCTCGGGGCCTACGAGCAGTACTTC.

This chain links TRBV3-1 with TRBJ2-3; 9 bases align to TRBD2. Per germline, CDR1 LGHDT and CDR2 YNNKEL (reference sequence). Unmatched junction bases numbered 5, after V lost 1 base and J lost 3 bases. The CDR3 is made up of 16 amino acids. The CDR3 spells CASSQVAGGPTDTQYF. CDR3 coding DNA: TGTGCCAGCAGCCAAGTGGCGGGAGGGCCGACAGATACGCAGTATTTT.

This clonotype was counted many times. The chain combines TRBV5-6 with TRBJ1-6; 7 nucleotides align to TRBD1. Trimming removed 4 bases from V and 4 bases from J; junction bases left unmatched: 5. Germline V gene data show CDR1 as SGHDT and CDR2 as YYEEEE. This CDR3 region has 15 residues. CDR3 region: CASSRGTEYNSPLHF. Written as DNA, the CDR3 is TGTGCCAGCAGCCGAGGGACAGAGTATAATTCACCCCTCCACTTT.

The chain has TRBV2 and TRBJ2-5, with 8 bases fitting TRBD1. In germline, CDR1 is SNHLY, CDR2 FYNNEI. The CDR3 is 15 amino acids. V lost 3 bases and J lost 5; bases outside the gene matches: 8. In nucleotides, the CDR3 is TGTGCCAGCAGTGAGGGTCAGGGGGCGGCGGAGACCCAGTACTTC. This encodes CASSEGQGAAETQYF. Complete variable domain (other parts from reference TRBV2 and TRBJ2-5): EPEVTQTPSHQVTQMGQEVILRCVPISNHLYFYWYRQILGQKVEFLVSFYNNEISEKSEIFDDQFSVERPDGSNFTLKIRSTKLEDSAMYFCASSEGQGAAETQYFGPGTRLLVL.

The chain links TRBV30 to TRBJ2-7; possible D gene TRBD2, 5 bases. The ends were cut back, 5 bases at V and 7 bases at J, with 15 bases in the middle. Germline-derived CDR1 and CDR2 are GTSNPN and SVGIG (reference sequence). The CDR3 is 12 residues long. This chain's CDR3 is CAWGNEGGEQYF. As DNA, the CDR3 is TGTGCCTGGGGAAATGAAGGCGGGGAGCAGTACTTC.

A note on this clonotype: A read error may explain this, as a much larger clone is one base away. The rearrangement uses TRBV5-1 and TRBJ2-3, with D possibly being TRBD2 (5 bases). The V and J ends lost 1 base and 4 bases respectively, with 13 bases between them. The CDR3 sequence is 15 residues long. Per the germline V gene, CDR1 is SGHRS and CDR2 is YFSETQ. The chain's CDR3 is CASSLFGDSADTQYF. CDR3 in DNA: TGCGCCAGCAGCTTGTTCGGGGATAGCGCAGATACGCAGTATTTT.

At least ten counts were recorded for this clonotype. The V and J genes are TRBV7-9 and TRBJ1-1, with D hard to call. In germline, CDR1 is SEHNR, CDR2 FQNEAQ (reference sequence). The CDR3 runs 12 residues. With 6 bases removed from V and 1 base from J, the gap between germline ends came to 6 bases. The CDR3 nucleotides are TGTGCCAGCAGTCCAACGAACACTGAAGCTTTCTTT. As protein: CASSPTNTEAFF.

Turning to this clonotype: The conserved phenylalanine or tryptophan normally closing the CDR3 is absent here, so this likely arose from a read error. The genes are TRBV7-9 and TRBJ1-1; 9 bases align to TRBD1. V shed 1 base and J 6 bases; nucleotides not matched to a gene: 3. CDR1 and CDR2 (germline): SEHNR, FQNEAQ (reference sequence). There are 14 residues in the CDR3. CDR3 bases: TGTGCCAGCAGCTTAGAACAGGGGGCACCTGAAGCTTTCTCT. It translates to CASSLEQGAPEAFS.